These 3 T cell receptor beta chains share one sample of origin, sequenced in a study of type 1 and type 2 diabetes patients. Genomic DNA was the PCR template. Multiplex PCR with 30 forward and 13 reverse primers amplified the TCR beta CDR3. TCRdb processed the multiplex PCR reads anew with MiXCR; each CDR3 protein has one entry. Of fewer than 300,000 distinct CDR3 sequences listed, around 47% are singletons. Sequenced input: peripheral blood mononuclear cells (PBMCs). All receptors come from a man between 18 and 35 years old with type 2 diabetes.

The rearrangement joins TRBV6-6 to TRBJ1-5; D is uncertain. V was trimmed by 4 bases and J by 3 bases, leaving 7 bases between them. Germline lookup yields CDR1 MNHNY and CDR2 SVGAGI (reference sequence). The CDR3 length is 13 residues. This CDR3 reads CASSSGPNQPQHF. The CDR3 bases are TGTGCCAGCAGTTCAGGACCCAATCAGCCCCAGCATTTT.

V usage is TRBV6-6 and J usage is TRBJ1-5; D is unclear. V was clipped by 2 bases and J by 7 bases, with 12 bases between them. Germline CDR1 is MNHNY and CDR2 is SVGAGI (reference sequence). This CDR3 is built from 14 residues. The CDR3 coding sequence is TGTGCCAGCAGTTACGGAGAGGTGGGCCAGCCCCAGCATTTT. Its protein product is CASSYGEVGQPQHF.

There are a few counts of this clonotype. V gene TRBV6-5 combines with J gene TRBJ2-2; 7 bases are a match to TRBD1. There are 15 residues in the CDR3. V gave up 2 bases and J gave up 6 bases; unmatched junction bases: 6. Germline V gene data show CDR1 as MNHEY and CDR2 as SVGAGI. The CDR3 spells CASSYAGGTPGELFF. Written as DNA, the CDR3 is TGTGCCAGCAGTTACGCAGGGGGTACGCCCGGGGAGCTGTTTTTT.